One sample yielded the 11 T cell receptor beta chains listed below, sequenced in a study of control samples from healthy donors and cancer patients. The repertoire was sequenced with immunoSEQ multiplex PCR; TCRdb's copy has only in-frame clones and lacks some. The data show some 100,000 clones, 75% to 95% seen once. Material for sequencing was blood. These receptors were collected from a human donor in good health. The donor label of this sample is uncertain.

As to this clone: This sample includes further DNA sequences coding for the same CDR3. This chain uses TRBV28 with TRBJ1-2; 7 nucleotides agree with TRBD1. The CDR3 runs 12 residues. Germline lookup yields CDR1 MDHEN and CDR2 SYDVKM. Trimming cost V 4 bases and J 6 bases; bases outside gene matches: 2. This chain's CDR3 is CASSSTGDGYTF. In DNA, the CDR3 is TGTGCCAGCAGTTCTACAGGGGATGGCTACACCTTC.

This clone has only a few counts. The V gene is TRBV6-4, the J gene TRBJ2-3, with D tentatively TRBD2 (7 bases). Trimming pared 4 bases from V and 5 bases from J, leaving 16 bases between. Per germline, CDR1 MRHNA and CDR2 SNTAGT. There are 15 residues in the CDR3. The CDR3 loop reads CASSAQKGGVDTQYF. As DNA, the CDR3 is TGTGCCAGCAGTGCCCAGAAGGGGGGGGTAGATACGCAGTATTTT.

V usage is TRBV9 and J usage is TRBJ2-2, with 7 bases lining up with TRBD1. The trim removed 4 bases at V and 0 bases at J, leaving 6 bases unmatched. The CDR3 has 16 residues. Germline V lookup: CDR1 SGDLS, CDR2 YYNGEE. In DNA form, the CDR3 reads TGTGCCAGCAGCACTCGGACAGGCGCGAACACCGGGGAGCTGTTTTTT. This translates into CASSTRTGANTGELFF.

This clone was recorded at least ten times. The rearrangement joins TRBV12-5 to TRBJ2-2; possibly TRBD1 for D (6 bases). Germline V CDR1 and CDR2: LGHNT, FRNRAP. Trimming removed 0 bases at V and 5 bases at J, with 31 bases between. The CDR3 loop spans 22 amino acids. The CDR3 region is CASGLVVRGGLYIPNKTGELFF. The CDR3 DNA reads TGTGCTAGTGGTTTGGTGGTCAGGGGTGGTTTGTACATACCGAATAAGACCGGGGAGCTGTTTTTT.

This chain joins TRBV7-9 and TRBJ1-2, with TRBD1 as a possible D gene (6 bases). CDR1 and CDR2 from the germline V gene are SEHNR and FQNEAQ (reference sequence). This CDR3 region has 13 residues. V dropped 7 bases and J dropped 3 bases, with 12 bases sitting between them. CDR3 protein: CASNSDRHYGYTF. CDR3 DNA sequence: TGTGCCAGCAACTCGGACAGACACTATGGCTACACCTTC. The whole variable domain, filled in from reference TRBV7-9 and TRBJ1-2, reads DTGVSQNPRHKITKRGQNVTFRCDPISEHNRLYWYRQTLGQGPEFLTYFQNEAQLEKSRLLSDRFSAERPKGSFSTLEIQRTEQGDSAMYLCASNSDRHYGYTFGSGTRLTVV.

The V call is TRBV7-8, the J call TRBJ1-2; TRBD1 might be the D (6 bases). The V gene's germline CDR1 is SGHVS and CDR2 FQNEAQ. Trimming shortened V by 5 bases and J by 8 bases, and 12 bases separated the two germline ends. The CDR3 spans 12 residues. The CDR3 nucleotides read TGTGCCAGCAGCCCACAAGACAGGGGCTACACCTTC. The encoded protein is CASSPQDRGYTF.

This clone was recorded only once. V gene TRBV19 combines with J gene TRBJ1-4; TRBD1 aligns across 10 bases. The CDR3 loop spans 16 amino acids. Unmatched junction bases numbered 12, after V lost 6 bases and J lost 8 bases. Looked up from germline, CDR1 is LNHDA and CDR2 is SQIVND (reference sequence). The CDR3 region is CASSTTGDRGGEKLFF. CDR3 coding DNA: TGTGCCAGTAGCACTACAGGGGACAGGGGAGGAGAAAAACTGTTTTTT.

This clone has a single count. The rearrangement joins TRBV11-2 to TRBJ2-2; possibly TRBD2 for D (5 bases). The CDR3 consists of 13 residues. V was clipped by 5 bases and J by 5 bases, with 9 bases between them. The germline gives CDR1 SGHAT, CDR2 FQNNGV. Here the CDR3 DNA reads TGTGCCAGCAGCCGAGGGAGAACCGGGGAGCTGTTTTTT. Translated: CASSRGRTGELFF.

This clone was found a few times. The chain links TRBV9 to TRBJ1-1, with D unclear. CDR1 and CDR2 (germline): SGDLS, YYNGEE. This CDR3 has 15 residues. The ends were cut back, 0 bases at V and 2 bases at J, with 11 bases in the middle. CDR3 DNA: TGTGCCAGCAGCGTAGCGTACGATATCAACACTGAAGCTTTCTTT. Residues: CASSVAYDINTEAFF.

This clone appeared once. The chain recombines TRBV12-5 with TRBJ1-1; D is undetermined. Germline V gene data show CDR1 as LGHNT and CDR2 as FRNRAP. This CDR3 contains 13 residues. With 3 bases removed from V and 0 bases from J, the gap between germline ends came to 5 bases. CDR3 protein: CASGFQLNTEAFF. CDR3 sequence (DNA): TGTGCTAGTGGTTTTCAGCTGAACACTGAAGCTTTCTTT. Drawing the rest from reference TRBV12-5 and TRBJ1-1, the complete variable domain is DARVTQTPRHKVTEMGQEVTMRCQPILGHNTVFWYRQTMMQGLELLAYFRNRAPLDDSGMPKDRFSAEMPDATLATLKIQPSEPRDSAVYFCASGFQLNTEAFFGQGTRLTVV.

J is TRBJ1-4 and V is TRBV28; D is perhaps TRBD1 (6 bases). Trimming stripped 5 bases from V and 7 bases from J, with 20 bases between. There are 16 residues in the CDR3. Germline V lookup: CDR1 MDHEN, CDR2 SYDVKM. The CDR3 DNA reads TGTGCCAGCAGTGCCGGGGACACTGGGTTCTTTGAAAAACTGTTTTTT. Translated, it gives CASSAGDTGFFEKLFF.